This T cell receptor beta chain is drawn from a study of early stage breast cancer tumors. The overall study: Samples were sequenced at 9 to 10-fold average coverage.

TCRdb's table, derived via immunoSEQ multiplex PCR, lists solely in-frame clones and lacks some. The table lists some 75,000 clones, approximately 80% of them singletons, with roughly 3% in the top ten. The CDR3 spans 16 residues. The junction had 11 bases not matched to a gene; V was cut back by 5 bases and J by 4 bases. The germline V gene has CDR1 SGHTA and CDR2 FQGNSA. This receptor was obtained from a person between 55 and 69 years old with breast cancer. This rearrangement joins TRBV7-2 to TRBJ2-7, with TRBD1 matching over 10 bases. Sequences were obtained from blood. The CDR3 region has the DNA TGTGCCAGCAGCCCCTATGCCGGGACAGGGGATTACGAGCAGTACTTC. It encodes CASSPYAGTGDYEQYF.